The T cell receptor (beta chain) described here comes from a study of OX40 agonist ivuxolimab in advanced cancers. Details on this clone: The antigen is undetermined.

V was cut by 7 bases and J by 4 bases, with 13 bases left in between. CDR1 is SGHRS, CDR2 YFSETQ, per germline. The CDR3 covers 13 residues. Whole-study results and caveats: Average numbers of expanded clones were greater in CD8+ T cells than in CD4+. In a subset of nonresponders, normalized T-cell clonal expansion was also low. Within 6 weeks, CD4+ and CD8+ blood T cells expanded clonally at 0.1 to 3.0 mg/kg.

Repertoires were generated with immunoSEQ multiplex PCR, while TCRdb's copy carries only in-frame clones and drops some. The profile shows 20,000 to 25,000 clones, about 90% of them singletons. The chain carries TRBV5-1 and TRBJ2-3, with D possibly being TRBD2 (6 bases). Sequenced material: CD4+ or CD8+ T cells sorted from blood, taken in a trial of the OX40 agonist ivuxolimab. The TCR originated in an adult with an advanced solid tumor such as melanoma, head and neck, liver or kidney cancer. The CDR3 loop reads CASGGQVADTQYF. The CDR3 bases are TGCGCCAGCGGAGGGCAGGTCGCAGATACGCAGTATTTT.